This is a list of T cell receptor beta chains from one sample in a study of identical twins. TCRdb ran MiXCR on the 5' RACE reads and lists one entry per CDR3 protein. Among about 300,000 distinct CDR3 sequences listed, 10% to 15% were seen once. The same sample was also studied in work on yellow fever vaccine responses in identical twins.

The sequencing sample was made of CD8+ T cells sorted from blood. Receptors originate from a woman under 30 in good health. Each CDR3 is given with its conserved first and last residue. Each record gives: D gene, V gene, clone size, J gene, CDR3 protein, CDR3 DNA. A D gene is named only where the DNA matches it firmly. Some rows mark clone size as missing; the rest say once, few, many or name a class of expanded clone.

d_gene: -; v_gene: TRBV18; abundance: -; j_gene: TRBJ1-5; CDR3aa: CASSPDNQPQHF; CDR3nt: TGTGCCAGCTCACCGGACAATCAGCCCCAGCATTTT
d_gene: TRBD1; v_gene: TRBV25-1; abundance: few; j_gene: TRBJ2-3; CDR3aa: CASSRGPDPTTDTQYF; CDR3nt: TGTGCCAGCAGTAGGGGGCCAGACCCAACCACAGATACGCAGTATTTT
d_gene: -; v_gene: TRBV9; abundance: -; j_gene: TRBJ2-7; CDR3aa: CASSAGGGGGYEQYF; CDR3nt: TGTGCCAGCAGCGCAGGGGGGGGCGGCGGCTACGAGCAGTACTTC
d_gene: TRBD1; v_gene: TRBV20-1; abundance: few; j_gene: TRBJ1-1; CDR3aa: CSAQGQGTEAFF; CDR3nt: TGCAGTGCACAGGGACAGGGCACTGAAGCTTTCTTT
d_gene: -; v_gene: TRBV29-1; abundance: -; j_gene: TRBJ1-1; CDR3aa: CSAQGGLQNTEAFF; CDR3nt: TGCAGCGCTCAGGGCGGGTTGCAGAACACTGAAGCTTTCTTT
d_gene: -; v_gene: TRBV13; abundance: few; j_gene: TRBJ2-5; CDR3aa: CASSLAQDWKPNQETQYF; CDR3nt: TGTGCCAGCAGCTTAGCCCAAGACTGGAAACCAAACCAAGAGACCCAGTACTTC
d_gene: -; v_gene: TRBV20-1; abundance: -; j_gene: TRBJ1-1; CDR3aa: CSARVGIPEAFF; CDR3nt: TGCAGTGCTAGAGTTGGGATCCCTGAAGCTTTCTTT
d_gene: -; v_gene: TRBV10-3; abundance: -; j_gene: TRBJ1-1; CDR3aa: CAISTLNRDGKSNTEAFF; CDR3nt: TGTGCCATCAGTACCCTAAACCGGGACGGAAAATCGAACACTGAAGCTTTCTTT
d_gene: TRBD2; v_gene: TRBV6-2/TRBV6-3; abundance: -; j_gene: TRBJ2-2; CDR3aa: CASSYSVLAGVENTGELFF; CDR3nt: TGTGCCAGCAGTTACTCGGTCCTAGCGGGAGTGGAGAACACCGGGGAGCTGTTTTTT
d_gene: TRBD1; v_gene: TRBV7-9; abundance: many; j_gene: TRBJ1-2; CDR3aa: CASSFGTASYGYTF; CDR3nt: TGTGCCAGCAGCTTCGGGACAGCGTCTTATGGCTACACCTTC
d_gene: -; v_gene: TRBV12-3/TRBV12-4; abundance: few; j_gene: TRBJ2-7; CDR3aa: CASSSTSDSREQYF; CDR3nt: TGTGCCAGCAGTTCCACCTCCGACAGTCGGGAGCAGTACTTC
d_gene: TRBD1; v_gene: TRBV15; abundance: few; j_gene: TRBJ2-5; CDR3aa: CATTSRQGEETQYF; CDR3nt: TGTGCCACCACCAGCCGACAGGGGGAAGAGACCCAGTACTTC
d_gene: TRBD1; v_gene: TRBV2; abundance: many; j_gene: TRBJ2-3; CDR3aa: CASSGQGTDTQYF; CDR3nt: TGTGCCAGCAGTGGACAGGGGACAGATACGCAGTATTTT
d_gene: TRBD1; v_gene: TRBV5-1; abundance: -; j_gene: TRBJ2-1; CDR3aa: CASSFRGLLYNEQFF; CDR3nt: TGCGCCAGCAGCTTCAGGGGGCTCCTGTACAATGAGCAGTTCTTC
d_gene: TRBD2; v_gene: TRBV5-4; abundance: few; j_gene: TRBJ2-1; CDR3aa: CASSLGLATSGGGGEQFF; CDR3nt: TGTGCCAGCAGCTTGGGACTGGCGACTAGCGGGGGGGGTGGTGAGCAGTTCTTC
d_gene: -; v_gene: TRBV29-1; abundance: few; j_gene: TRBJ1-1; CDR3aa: CSAGGGTEAFF; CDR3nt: TGCAGCGCCGGGGGGGGGACTGAAGCTTTCTTT
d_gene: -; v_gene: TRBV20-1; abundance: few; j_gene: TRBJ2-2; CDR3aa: CSARSSANTGELFF; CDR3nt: TGCAGTGCCAGGAGCTCTGCGAACACCGGGGAGCTGTTTTTT
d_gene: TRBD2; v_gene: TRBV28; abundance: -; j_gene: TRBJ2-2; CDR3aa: CASSVAGLAGGYRNTGELFF; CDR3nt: TGTGCCAGCAGTGTGGCGGGATTAGCGGGAGGGTATCGGAACACCGGGGAGCTGTTTTTT
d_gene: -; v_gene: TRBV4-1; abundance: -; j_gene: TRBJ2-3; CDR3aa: CASSSASLADTQYF; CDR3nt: TGCGCCAGTTCATCGGCTAGCCTTGCAGATACGCAGTATTTT
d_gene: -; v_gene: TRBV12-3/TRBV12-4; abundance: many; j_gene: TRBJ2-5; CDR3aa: CASSLSGETQYF; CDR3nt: TGTGCCAGCAGTTTATCGGGAGAGACCCAGTACTTC
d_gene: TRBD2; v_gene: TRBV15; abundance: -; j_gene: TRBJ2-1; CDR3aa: CATSGLPGTSGRGNEQFF; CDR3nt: TGTGCCACCAGCGGTCTTCCCGGGACTAGCGGCCGTGGCAATGAGCAGTTCTTC
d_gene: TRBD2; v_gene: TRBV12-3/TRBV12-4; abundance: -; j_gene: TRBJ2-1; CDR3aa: CASSGGLAVNNEQFF; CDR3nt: TGTGCCAGCAGTGGGGGACTAGCGGTAAACAATGAGCAGTTCTTC
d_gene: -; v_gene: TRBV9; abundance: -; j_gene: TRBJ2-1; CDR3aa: CASSPRQGGDWEQFF; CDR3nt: TGTGCCAGCAGCCCCCGGCAGGGGGGGGATTGGGAGCAGTTCTTC
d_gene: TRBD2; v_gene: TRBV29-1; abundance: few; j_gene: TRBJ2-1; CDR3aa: CSVEGGQGTSGVTTVDSYNEQFF; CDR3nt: TGCAGCGTTGAGGGGGGACAGGGGACTAGCGGGGTCACGACCGTCGACTCCTACAATGAGCAGTTCTTC
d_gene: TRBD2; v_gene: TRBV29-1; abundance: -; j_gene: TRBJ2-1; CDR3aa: CSVVWTSYEQFF; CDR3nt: TGCAGCGTTGTGTGGACTAGTTATGAGCAGTTCTTC
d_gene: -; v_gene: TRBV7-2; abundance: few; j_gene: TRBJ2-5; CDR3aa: CASSLPGTGREETQYF; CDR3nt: TGTGCCAGCAGTCTCCCCGGAACAGGGAGGGAAGAGACCCAGTACTTC
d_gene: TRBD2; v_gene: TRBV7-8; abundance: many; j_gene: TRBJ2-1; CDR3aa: CASSFFILAGYNEQFF; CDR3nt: TGTGCCAGCAGCTTCTTTATACTAGCGGGGTACAATGAGCAGTTCTTC
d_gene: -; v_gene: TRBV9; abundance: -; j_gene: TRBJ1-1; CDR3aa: CASSVDRAPNTEAFF; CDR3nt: TGTGCCAGCAGCGTAGACAGGGCCCCGAACACTGAAGCTTTCTTT
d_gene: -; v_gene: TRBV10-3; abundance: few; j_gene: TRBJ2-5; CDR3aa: CAISESFGGTQYF; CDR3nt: TGTGCCATCAGTGAGTCGTTCGGGGGGACCCAGTACTTC
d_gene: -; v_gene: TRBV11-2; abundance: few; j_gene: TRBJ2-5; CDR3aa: CASSLEVKYRHQETQYF; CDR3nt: TGTGCCAGCAGCTTAGAGGTCAAATACCGCCATCAAGAGACCCAGTACTTC
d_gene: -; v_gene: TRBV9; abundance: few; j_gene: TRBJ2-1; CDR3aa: CASSPSPNSYNEQFF; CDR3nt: TGTGCCAGCAGTCCCAGCCCGAACTCCTACAATGAGCAGTTCTTC
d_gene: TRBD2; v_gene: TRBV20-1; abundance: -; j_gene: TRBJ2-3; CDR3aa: CSARTLRRGNTDTQYF; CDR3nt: TGCAGTGCTAGGACGTTGAGGCGGGGGAACACAGATACGCAGTATTTT
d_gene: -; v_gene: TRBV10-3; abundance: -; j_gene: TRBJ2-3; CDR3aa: CAISQGNADTQYF; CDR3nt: TGTGCCATCAGTCAGGGGAACGCAGATACGCAGTATTTT
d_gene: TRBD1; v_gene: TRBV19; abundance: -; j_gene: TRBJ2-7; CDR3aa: CASSLTGQGISYEQYF; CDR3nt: TGTGCCAGTAGTCTAACGGGACAGGGGATATCCTACGAGCAGTACTTC
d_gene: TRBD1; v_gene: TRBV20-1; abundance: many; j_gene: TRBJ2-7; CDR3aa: CSARPRDSSYEQYF; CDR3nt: TGCAGTGCTAGGCCACGGGACAGCTCCTACGAGCAGTACTTC
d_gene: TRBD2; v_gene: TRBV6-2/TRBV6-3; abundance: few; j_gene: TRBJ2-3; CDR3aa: CASSYSRTSGGAFINTDTQYF; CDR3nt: TGTGCCAGCAGTTACTCCCGGACTAGCGGGGGGGCCTTCATAAACACAGATACGCAGTATTTT
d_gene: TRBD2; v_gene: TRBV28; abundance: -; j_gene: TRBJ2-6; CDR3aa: CASSFGGVSGANVLTF; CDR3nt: TGTGCCAGCAGTTTTGGGGGGGTCTCTGGGGCCAACGTCCTGACTTTC
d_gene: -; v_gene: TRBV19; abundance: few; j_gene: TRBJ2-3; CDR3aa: CASSMSDYGTDTQYF; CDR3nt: TGTGCCAGTAGCATGAGCGACTATGGCACAGATACGCAGTATTTT
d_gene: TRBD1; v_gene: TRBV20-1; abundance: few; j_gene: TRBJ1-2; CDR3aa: CSARRFTGTVDGYTF; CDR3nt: TGCAGTGCTAGACGCTTCACGGGGACAGTGGACGGCTACACCTTC
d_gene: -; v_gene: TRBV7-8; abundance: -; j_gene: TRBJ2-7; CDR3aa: CASSPRGAVYEQYF; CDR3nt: TGTGCCAGCAGCCCCCGGGGGGCGGTCTACGAGCAGTACTTC
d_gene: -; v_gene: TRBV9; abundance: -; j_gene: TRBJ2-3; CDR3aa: CASSPQDFTDTQYF; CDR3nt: TGTGCCAGCAGCCCCCAGGACTTTACAGATACGCAGTATTTT
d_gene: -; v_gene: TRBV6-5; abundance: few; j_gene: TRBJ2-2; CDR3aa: CASSYPNTGELFF; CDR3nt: TGTGCCAGCAGTTACCCGAACACCGGGGAGCTGTTTTTT
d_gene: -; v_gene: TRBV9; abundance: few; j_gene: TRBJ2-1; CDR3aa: CASSVDPTGKGDEQFF; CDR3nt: TGTGCCAGCAGCGTAGACCCCACGGGAAAGGGGGATGAGCAGTTCTTC
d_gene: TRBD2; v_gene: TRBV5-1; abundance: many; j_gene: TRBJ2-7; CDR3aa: CASSWGLAGVSYEQYF; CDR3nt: TGCGCCAGCAGCTGGGGACTAGCGGGAGTCTCCTACGAGCAGTACTTC
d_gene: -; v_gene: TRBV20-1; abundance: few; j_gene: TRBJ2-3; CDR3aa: CSARDGTAPSTDTQYF; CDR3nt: TGCAGTGCTAGAGATGGAACGGCCCCTAGCACAGATACGCAGTATTTT
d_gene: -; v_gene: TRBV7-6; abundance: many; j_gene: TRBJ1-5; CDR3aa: CASSPDSNQPQHF; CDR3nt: TGTGCCAGCAGCCCGGACAGCAATCAGCCCCAGCATTTT
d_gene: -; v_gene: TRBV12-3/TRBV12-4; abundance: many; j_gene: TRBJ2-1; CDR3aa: CASSLTDSYNEQFF; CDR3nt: TGTGCCAGCAGTTTAACCGATTCCTACAATGAGCAGTTCTTC
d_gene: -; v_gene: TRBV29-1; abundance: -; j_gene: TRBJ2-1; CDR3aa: CSVVVENEQFF; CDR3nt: TGCAGCGTTGTTGTCGAGAATGAGCAGTTCTTC
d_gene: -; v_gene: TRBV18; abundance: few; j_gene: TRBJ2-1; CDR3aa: CASSPRTRAGADEQFF; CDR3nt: TGTGCCAGCTCACCACGGACCAGGGCAGGGGCCGATGAGCAGTTCTTC
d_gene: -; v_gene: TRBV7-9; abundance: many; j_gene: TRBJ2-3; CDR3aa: CALSRSNTDTQYF; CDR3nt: TGTGCCCTTTCACGGTCTAACACAGATACGCAGTATTTT
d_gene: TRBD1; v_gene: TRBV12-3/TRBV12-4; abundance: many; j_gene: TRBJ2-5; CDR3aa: CASSLASGGETQYF; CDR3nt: TGTGCCAGCAGTTTAGCCTCAGGGGGTGAGACCCAGTACTTC
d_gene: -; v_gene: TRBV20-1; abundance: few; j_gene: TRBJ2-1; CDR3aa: CSARDIFRHHNEQFF; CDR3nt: TGCAGTGCTAGAGATATCTTTCGGCACCACAATGAGCAGTTCTTC
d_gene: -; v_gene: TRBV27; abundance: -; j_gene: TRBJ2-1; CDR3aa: CASSFTGRGYNEQFF; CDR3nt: TGTGCCAGCAGTTTTACCGGGAGAGGCTACAATGAGCAGTTCTTC